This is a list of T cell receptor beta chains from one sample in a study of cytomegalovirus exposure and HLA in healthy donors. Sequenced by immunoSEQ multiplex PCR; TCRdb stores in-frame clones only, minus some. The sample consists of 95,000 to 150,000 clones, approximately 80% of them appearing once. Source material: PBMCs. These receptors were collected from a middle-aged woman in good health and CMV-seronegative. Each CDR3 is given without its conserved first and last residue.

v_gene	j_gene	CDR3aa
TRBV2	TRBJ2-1	ASSDRGQGTNEQF
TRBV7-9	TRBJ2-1	ASSTPGGRSYNEQF
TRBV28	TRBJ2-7	ASSLLGSYEQY
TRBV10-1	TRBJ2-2	ASSSGTDTGELF
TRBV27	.	ASSFGTSATYEQY
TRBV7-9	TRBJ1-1	ASSRAGTGGSTEAF
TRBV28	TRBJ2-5	ASTSGLAGLETQY
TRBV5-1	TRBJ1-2	ASSLTGQGRGYT
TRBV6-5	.	ASSRGTGGSYEQY
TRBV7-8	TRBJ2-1	ASSPSSGGMNEQF
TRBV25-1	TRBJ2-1	ASSLDRNEQF
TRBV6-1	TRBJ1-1	ASSVGWEKRSEAF
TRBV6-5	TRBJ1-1	ASTKGQGDTEAF
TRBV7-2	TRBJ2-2	ASSSGDRNTGELF
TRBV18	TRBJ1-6	ASSPQGEWNSPLH
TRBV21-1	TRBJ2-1	ASPWAGGSYNEQF
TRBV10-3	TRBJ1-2	AISEEGVPYT
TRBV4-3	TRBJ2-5	ASSQGLGGDQETQY
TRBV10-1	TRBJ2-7	ASSETGYEQY
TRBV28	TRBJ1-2	AGSPLRGKANYGYT
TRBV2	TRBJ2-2	ASSRASGIAGELF
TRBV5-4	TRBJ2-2	ASSLGLAGGTGELF
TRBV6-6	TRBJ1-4	ASSSKGQLEKLF
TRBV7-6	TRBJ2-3	ASSLYGSGDTQY
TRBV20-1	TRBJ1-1	SARSATEAF
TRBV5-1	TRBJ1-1	ASSLVDRDNTEAF
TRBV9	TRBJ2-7	ASSALGGLAGDEQY
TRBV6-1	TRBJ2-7	ASMEIDRGSYEQY
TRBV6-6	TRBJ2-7	ASSYEAGSTYEQY
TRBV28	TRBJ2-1	ASRQVYNEQF
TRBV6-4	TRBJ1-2	ASSENIFNYGYT
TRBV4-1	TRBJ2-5	ASRDLRIPQETQY
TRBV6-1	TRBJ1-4	ASSTGLLDKLF
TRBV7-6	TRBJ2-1	ASSSRAAGNEQF
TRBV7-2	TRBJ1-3	ASSLGIRGPGNTIY
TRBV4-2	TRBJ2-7	ASSQRQGPYEQY
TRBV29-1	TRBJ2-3	SVDLAGGLTSTDTQY
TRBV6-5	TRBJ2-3	ATLAGPDTQY
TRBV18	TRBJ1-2	ASSQGQVAYGYT
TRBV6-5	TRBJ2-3	ASSLGGTVADTQY
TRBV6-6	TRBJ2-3	ASSKERYTDTQY
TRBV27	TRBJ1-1	ASSSYTEAF
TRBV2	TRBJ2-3	ASSEGTSVDTQY
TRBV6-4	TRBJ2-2	ASSDSGTNTGELF
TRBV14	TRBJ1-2	ASSQDYGGAEGYT